This TCR beta chain was identified in a study of blood T cell repertoires in COVID-19. Study at large: T cells, B-cell-depleted T cells, or PBMCs provided the cDNA or gDNA that served as material.

Researchers sorted participants into cohorts using their self-reported clinical history. Cohort 3 donors counted as recovered after two negative PCRs, clearance, or resolved symptoms. Sequenced by immunoSEQ multiplex PCR; TCRdb stores in-frame clones only, minus some. The data hold 250,000 to 350,000 clones, with roughly 85% observed a single time. This sequence was found in a woman in her fifties or sixties who had recovered from COVID-19. Sequenced: PBMCs or T cells enriched from blood (not recorded which).

The DNA of the CDR3 is TGTGCCAGCAGTTACGACAGGGGACGAAGAAACACCATATATTTT. It encodes CASSYDRGRRNTIYF. V and J are TRBV6-5 and TRBJ1-3, with 8 bases identical to TRBD1. V trimming: 2 bases; J trimming: 5 bases; junction bases outside the gene matches: 5. CDR3 size: 15 residues. Germline V CDR1 and CDR2: MNHEY, SVGAGI.